The clone carrying this TCR beta chain appeared many times. Patients were excluded because of uncontrolled infection, other autoimmune disease, pregnancy or lactation. Every diagnosis used clinical symptoms, serum thyroxine and TRAb, thyroid ultrasound and orbital computed tomography. This record comes from a study of T cells in Graves' hyperthyroidism and ophthalmopathy. Trimming at V came to 5 bases and at J to 4 bases, leaving 8 bases not matched to a gene. The CDR3 runs 15 residues. Germline lookup yields CDR1 SQVTM and CDR2 ANQGSEA. There were TCR beta CDR3 regions amplified from RNA transcripts. The HTBI primer set was used in a first-round RT-PCR of the TCR CDR3. TCRdb independently ran MiXCR on the multiplex PCR reads; one entry per CDR3 protein. The sample holds hundreds of thousands of distinct CDR3 sequences, roughly 15% seen once.

The sample was blood. This chain joins TRBV29-1 and TRBJ2-1; TRBD2 matches at 10 bases. The sequence came from a woman aged 45 to 65 with Graves' ophthalmopathy. The CDR3 nucleotides read TGCAGCGTTACCAGAGCGGGAGGGTTGTACAATGAGCAGTTCTTC. Translation: CSVTRAGGLYNEQFF.